Shown below are 32 T cell receptor beta chains from a single sample sequenced in a study of early T cells in non-severe SARS-CoV-2 infection. MiXCR, run by TCRdb on the 5' RACE reads, gives a single entry per CDR3 protein. The sample has approximately 71,000 distinct CDR3 sequences; under 15% are singletons. This specimen was whole blood, taken at baseline. These receptors were collected from an adult who was a healthcare worker with PCR-confirmed SARS-CoV-2 infection or an uninfected control (not recorded which).

The CDR3 coding sequence is TGTGCCATGGGAACTCGGGCCGAGCAGTACTTC. This sequence encodes CAMGTRAEQYF. The J gene is TRBJ2-7, the V gene TRBV10-3; D is undetermined. The CDR3 spans 11 residues. Trimming stripped 9 bases from V and 6 bases from J, with 12 bases between. Per the germline V gene, CDR1 is ENHRY and CDR2 is SYGVKD.

This clonotype was detected many times. V usage is TRBV20-1 and J usage is TRBJ2-3; D unresolved. This CDR3 has 8 residues. Germline values: CDR1 DFQATT, CDR2 SNEGSKA (reference sequence). Trimming cost V 3 bases and J 14 bases, with 6 bases left between them. CDR3 loop: CSASGRYF. Here the CDR3 DNA reads TGCAGTGCTAGCGGTCGGTATTTT.

This clonotype was recorded a few times. The V and J genes are TRBV12-3 or TRBV12-4 and TRBJ2-1; 10 bases line up with TRBD2. CDR3 size: 16 residues. V lost 5 bases and J lost 2; bases outside the gene matches: 6. This chain's CDR3 is CASSHTAGGPYNEQFF. The CDR3 DNA sequence: TGTGCCAGCAGTCACACAGCGGGGGGGCCCTACAATGAGCAGTTCTTC.

The rearrangement joins TRBV2 to TRBJ2-5; 8 bases match TRBD1. Germline trimming cut 6 bases from V and 5 bases from J; bases unmatched to any gene: 17. The CDR3 is 17 residues long. Germline V lookup: CDR1 SNHLY, CDR2 FYNNEI. The CDR3 region is CASSLRRGQAGGETQYF. The DNA for the CDR3 is TGTGCCAGCAGCCTGCGCCGGGGACAGGCGGGCGGGGAGACCCAGTACTTC.

The CDR3 here is CASGWDRCRPETQYF. CDR3 in DNA: TGTGCCAGCGGATGGGACAGGTGCCGACCTGAGACCCAGTACTTC. This chain connects TRBV21-1 to TRBJ2-5; the table's D call, TRBD1, has no DNA check behind it. TRBV21-1 constitutes a pseudogene. The CDR3 runs 15 residues.

The V call is TRBV29-1, the J call TRBJ1-2; no definite D call. CDR3 length: 12 residues. Germline CDR1 is SQVTM and CDR2 is ANQGSEA. Trimming removed 7 bases from V and 3 bases from J, with 12 bases in between. The CDR3 DNA reads as TGCAGCGCCTTGGACGGGGACTATGGCTACACCTTC. This translates into CSALDGDYGYTF.

This clonotype came up a few times. This rearrangement joins TRBV18 to TRBJ2-2, with D possibly being TRBD1 (5 bases). Between the trimmed V and J ends, which lost 6 bases and 4 bases, there was a span of 15 bases. This CDR3 has 15 residues. CDR1 is KGHSH and CDR2 is LQKENI in the germline V gene. CDR3 amino acids: CASSPPGYSTGELFF. CDR3 nucleotides: TGTGCCAGCTCGCCGCCAGGGTATAGCACCGGGGAGCTGTTTTTT.

In this sample, this clonotype turned up many times. The rearrangement links TRBV6-5 to TRBJ1-6; 7 nucleotides agree with TRBD1. The CDR3 sequence is 15 residues long. The germline V gene encodes CDR1 MNHEY and CDR2 SVGAGI. Trimming cost V 8 bases and J 6 bases; bases outside gene matches: 10. The CDR3: CASRRGTDPNSPLHF. For the CDR3, the DNA is TGTGCCAGCCGGAGGGGGACAGACCCTAATTCACCCCTCCACTTT.

CDR3 sequence reads: CASDNRQGLGRTEAFF. CDR3 nucleotide sequence: TGTGCCAGCGACAACAGACAGGGGTTAGGGCGGACTGAAGCTTTCTTT. The rearrangement joins TRBV2 to TRBJ1-1; TRBD1 aligns across 8 bases. The CDR3 runs to 16 residues. Germline V gene lookup returns CDR1 SNHLY and CDR2 FYNNEI. Trimming took 8 bases from V and 5 from J; bases not matched to a gene: 16.

This chain links TRBV21-1 with TRBJ2-1. TRBV21-1 is termed a pseudogene. The CDR3 covers 13 residues. This chain's CDR3 is CASSTRLGIKQFF. Here the CDR3 DNA reads TGTGCCAGCAGCACCCGTTTAGGGATCAAGCAGTTCTTC.

The chain combines TRBV10-3 with TRBJ1-2; 9 bases line up with TRBD1. CDR1 is ENHRY and CDR2 is SYGVKD in the germline V gene. CDR3 length: 11 amino acids. After removal of 11 bases from V and 5 bases from J, the junction contained 3 bases not matched to a gene. CDR3 sequence (DNA): TGTGCCGCCGGGACAGGGTATGGCTACACCTTC. Translated, it gives CAAGTGYGYTF.

The chain uses TRBV29-1 and TRBJ2-7; 11 bases are shared with TRBD1. V dropped 5 bases and J dropped 5; count of bases not matched to a gene: 5. CDR1 and CDR2 (germline): SQVTM, ANQGSEA. CDR3 size: 13 residues. DNA for the CDR3: TGCAGCGTTCCGGGACAGGGGGGAAACGAGCAGTACTTC. Amino acid sequence: CSVPGQGGNEQYF.

The gene calls are TRBV5-6 and TRBJ1-2, with TRBD1 matching over 8 bases. Losses at the gene ends were 3 bases for V and 3 bases for J; bases not matched to a gene: 7. CDR3 size: 15 residues. Germline CDR1 and CDR2: SGHDT and YYEEEE. CDR3 sequence (DNA): TGTGCCAGCAGCTCGCCCGGGACAGGCTACTATGGCTACACCTTC. This translates into CASSSPGTGYYGYTF.

This clonotype has a count of ten or more. The rearrangement joins TRBV20-1 to TRBJ1-2; TRBD1 might be the D (5 bases). This CDR3 comprises 13 residues. From germline, CDR1 is DFQATT and CDR2 SNEGSKA (reference sequence). In DNA form, the CDR3 reads TGCAGCCGAGCAGGGAGTTCCGTCTATGGCTACACCTTC. Translation: CSRAGSSVYGYTF.

This clonotype was seen only a few times. CDR3 loop: CASTGTVLYEQYF. The CDR3 DNA sequence: TGTGCCAGCACCGGGACAGTCCTATACGAGCAGTACTTC. J is TRBJ2-7 and V is TRBV6-1, with 7 bases that match TRBD1. The CDR3 loop spans 13 amino acids. The V segment lost 7 bases and the J segment 4 bases; nucleotides outside the gene matches: 7. CDR1 and CDR2 from the germline V gene are MNHNS and SASEGT.

This chain connects TRBV20-1 to TRBJ1-5; no reliable D call. Trimming stripped 6 bases from V and 6 bases from J, with 6 bases between. The CDR3 loop spans 10 amino acids. CDR1 is DFQATT, CDR2 SNEGSKA, per germline (reference sequence). The CDR3 loop is CSAGRQPQHF. CDR3 coding DNA: TGCAGTGCCGGCCGTCAGCCCCAGCATTTT.

The V gene is TRBV6-5, the J gene TRBJ1-6; a weak D match, TRBD1 (5 bases). The CDR3 spans 14 residues. The V gene's germline CDR1 is MNHEY and CDR2 SVGAGI. V was cut by 2 bases and J by 9 bases, with 11 bases left in between. The CDR3 is CASSYVRGGSPLHF. DNA for the CDR3: TGTGCCAGCAGTTACGTTAGGGGAGGTTCACCCCTCCACTTT.

This clonotype was counted only a few times. The rearrangement links TRBV6-5 to TRBJ2-3; 7 positions agree with TRBD1. CDR1 MNHEY and CDR2 SVGAGI come from the germline V gene. The V and J ends lost 5 bases and 4 bases, in that order; junction bases with no gene match: 12. CDR3 length: 16 amino acids. CDR3 amino acids: CASSRTGQPWADTQYF. In nucleotides, the CDR3 is TGTGCCAGCAGTCGCACGGGACAGCCGTGGGCAGATACGCAGTATTTT.

The V call is TRBV3-1, the J call TRBJ1-1; D perhaps matches TRBD1 (6 bases). The germline V and J ends were trimmed by 0 bases and 4 bases, with 9 bases remaining between them. This CDR3 is 14 amino acids long. The germline CDR1 and CDR2 sequences are LGHDT and YNNKEL (reference sequence). CDR3 DNA sequence: TGTGCCAGCAGCCAAGAGGCGGGGGCCACTGAAGCTTTCTTT. This codes for CASSQEAGATEAFF.

This chain connects TRBV7-3 to TRBJ2-3; D is tentatively TRBD1 or TRBD2 (5 bases each). Germline lookup yields CDR1 SGHTA and CDR2 FQGTGA. V lost 6 bases and J 4 bases, leaving 14 bases between the germline ends. This CDR3 contains 14 residues. CDR3 sequence (DNA): TGTGCCAGCAGAGAGGGACCGAGCGCAGATACGCAGTATTTT. Translation gives CASREGPSADTQYF.

This clonotype was picked up many times. The chain links TRBV4-1 to TRBJ2-7; D is undetermined. V was shortened by 1 base and J by 3 bases, with 10 bases between the two germline ends. CDR3 size: 14 residues. Per germline, CDR1 MGHRA and CDR2 YSYEKL. CDR3 coding DNA: TGCGCCAGCAGCCAAGGGACGGGCCTCTACGAGCAGTACTTC. Translation: CASSQGTGLYEQYF.

The sample holds a few counts of this clonotype. The chain couples TRBV6-2 or TRBV6-3 to TRBJ2-7, with TRBD1 matching over 9 bases. Germline CDR1 MNHEY, CDR2 SVGEGT. V shed 5 bases and J 0 bases; nucleotides not matched to a gene: 11. This CDR3 region has 17 residues. DNA for the CDR3: TGTGCCAGCAGTCCCGGGACAGGGCCCTACATCTCCTACGAGCAGTACTTC. Its protein product is CASSPGTGPYISYEQYF.

This clonotype was observed many times. V gene TRBV2 combines with J gene TRBJ1-6, with 7 bases matching TRBD1. The V gene's germline CDR1 is SNHLY and CDR2 FYNNEI. J lost 7 bases, V lost 5 bases, and 5 bases had no gene match. The CDR3 runs 14 residues. CDR3 amino acids: CASSPETGNSPLHF. The CDR3 nucleotides read TGTGCCAGCAGTCCCGAGACAGGGAATTCACCCCTCCACTTT.

The chain couples TRBV6-6 to TRBJ2-1; 7 nucleotides match TRBD1. Trimming at V came to 10 bases and at J to 3 bases, leaving 6 bases not matched to a gene. The CDR3 extends over 13 amino acids. Per germline, CDR1 MNHNY and CDR2 SVGAGI (reference sequence). CDR3 protein: CAISRDSYNEQFF. The CDR3 nucleotides are TGTGCCATAAGCCGGGACAGCTACAATGAGCAGTTCTTC.

The V call is TRBV3-2, the J call TRBJ1-5; TRBD1 reflects the table's D call only, with no check against the DNA. TRBV3-2 is shown as a pseudogene. The CDR3 runs 14 residues. CDR3 region: CASSRGQRNQPQHF. The CDR3 coding sequence is TGTGCCAGCAGCAGGGGACAGCGCAATCAGCCCCAGCATTTT.

Many counts were recorded for this clonotype. This chain uses TRBV4-2 with TRBJ1-2; D gene ambiguous. CDR1 and CDR2 from the germline V gene are LGHNA and YNFKEQ. The CDR3 is 16 amino acids. Trimming left V 3 bases short and J 7 bases short, with 21 bases between. The CDR3 loop reads CASSHPGSWQPGGYTF. The CDR3 nucleotides are TGTGCCAGCAGCCATCCCGGTTCTTGGCAGCCCGGTGGCTACACCTTC.

This clonotype was seen repeatedly, ten times or more. The chain employs TRBV24-1 and TRBJ1-5, with D uncertain. Per germline, CDR1 KGHDR and CDR2 SFDVKD. The CDR3 runs 13 residues. V was shortened by 3 bases and J by 9 bases, with 11 bases between the two germline ends. CDR3 residues: CATSDPGLGPQHF. In DNA form, the CDR3 reads TGTGCCACCAGTGATCCCGGACTAGGGCCCCAGCATTTT.

The chain recombines TRBV14 with TRBJ1-1, with D maybe TRBD1 (5 bases). Germline V gene data show CDR1 as SGHDN and CDR2 as FVKESK. The CDR3 is 12 amino acids. V was cut by 2 bases and J by 10 bases, with 11 bases left in between. This CDR3 is CASSQNVGGAFF. The CDR3 DNA sequence: TGTGCCAGCAGCCAAAACGTGGGGGGAGCTTTCTTT.

This clonotype turned up a few times. The chain carries TRBV27 and TRBJ1-6; D is undetermined. CDR1 MNHEY and CDR2 SMNVEV come from the germline V gene (reference sequence). V gave up 10 bases and J gave up 8 bases, with 15 bases separating them. CDR3 size: 13 residues. CDR3: CATASGLYSPLHF. DNA for the CDR3: TGTGCCACCGCCTCCGGGCTTTATTCACCCCTCCACTTT.

This clonotype was found a few times. This chain links TRBV14 with TRBJ2-3, with TRBD1 identical over 8 bases. The CDR3 has 14 amino acids. Germline lookup yields CDR1 SGHDN and CDR2 FVKESK. V dropped 6 bases and J dropped 3; count of bases not matched to a gene: 5. The CDR3 is CASRRTGITDTQYF. The CDR3 bases are TGTGCCAGCAGGAGGACAGGGATAACAGATACGCAGTATTTT.

This clonotype was counted many times. The genes are TRBV11-2 and TRBJ2-7; TRBD1 agrees at 8 bases. The germline gives CDR1 SGHAT, CDR2 FQNNGV. The length of the CDR3 is 12 residues. V lost 5 bases, J lost 7 bases, and 4 bases stayed unmatched. The DNA for the CDR3 is TGTGCCAGCAGCCGAACAGGGGGAGAGCAGTACTTC. Protein product: CASSRTGGEQYF. The entire variable domain, with the rest obtained from reference TRBV11-2 and TRBJ2-7, is as follows: EAGVAQSPRYKIIEKRQSVAFWCNPISGHATLYWYQQILGQGPKLLIQFQNNGVVDDSQLPKDRFSAERLKGVDSTLKIQPAKLEDSAVYLCASSRTGGEQYFGPGTRLTVT.

This clonotype occurred many times. Likely a read error: the CDR3 ends without its conserved phenylalanine or tryptophan. The DNA is omitted, as the CDR3 cannot be located on it reliably, and the CDR3 follows TCRdb's listing. The chain couples TRBV7-3 to TRBJ2-3; the table's D call TRBD1 went unverified against the DNA. Germline V gives CDR1 SGHTA, CDR2 FQGTGA. A total of 9 residues make up the CDR3, ends included. CDR3 sequence reads: CASRPAPFR.